This T cell receptor (beta chain) was recovered during a study of cytomegalovirus exposure and HLA in healthy donors (dated by TCRdb to about 2017). Describing the broader study: According to an earlier analysis of 587 of the donors, about 179 million T cells yielded 90 million to 140 million unique TCR beta sequences and around 280 Gb of sequence data. An early release covering roughly 640 HLA-typed donors comprised about 320 gigabases of sequencing data and around 80 million unique TCR sequences. Of the 300 to 450 genotyped donors, about 80% fell in the genetic ancestry cluster associated with self-reported Caucasian donors. The study aimed to test whether cataloging public T cell receptors could reveal signatures of past pathogen exposure. The study used immunosequencing to profile the T cell repertoires of hundreds of subjects and linked those repertoires to cytomegalovirus serostatus. Along with the roughly 670-subject first cohort, a separate validation cohort of over 90 different subjects was used. High-throughput TCR immunosequencing, statistical association of individual TCRs with disease status, and machine learning were combined to predict cytomegalovirus infection status. In a later analysis, previously published TCR beta repertoires from about 670 donors were re-analyzed and high-resolution HLA genotyping was added so that TCR occurrence patterns could be studied. The later analysis used no new phenotypic data to find candidate immune exposures, relying instead on TCR beta sequences and their occurrence across donors. To decide whether each TCR beta V gene segment behaved as functional or pseudogenic, an earlier analysis of some 570 of the donors relied on high-throughput TCR beta sequencing. Donor age, sex, ethnicity and CMV serostatus were collected together with the repertoire data. In a later genetic analysis, genome-wide SNP genotypes for about three fifths of the roughly 670 donors were used, and that subset was treated as a discovery cohort. All discovery cohort repertoires had been generated on a single sequencing platform. HLA typing included class I and class II loci at four-digit resolution. The number of donors typed differed by locus, with about 629-630 for A, B, C, DRB1 and DQB1, more than 500 for DQA1, under 610 for DPA1, and approximately 470 for DPB1. Four or five DR-DQ haplotypes were handled as single units for association and clustering because linkage in the cohort was strong. Among under 450 genotyped donors of the cohort, an average of about 240,000 unique TCR beta nucleotide sequences were sequenced per donor, around 18% of them non-productive.

This clone is medium-sized (0.01 to 0.1%) in its sample. Its antigen target is currently unknown. Base qualities are missing; no much larger clone stands one base away. The cohort comprised approximately 700 healthy bone marrow donors. At the time of sampling, all cohort members were nominally healthy, though unrecorded immune exposures were likely present. The donor tested CMV seronegative and was one of the 352 seronegative cohort members. A peripheral blood sample was provided by each donor, and peripheral blood mononuclear cells were used for TCR beta sequencing. Genomic DNA was extracted from the blood cell samples with the Qiagen DNeasy Blood Extraction Kit. The library was built by means of the immunoSEQ multiplex PCR assay. A mixture of 60 forward primers for TCR Vbeta segments and 13 reverse primers for TCR Jbeta segments was used in the multiplex PCR. The CDR3 region of rearranged TCR beta genes was amplified from genomic DNA with a multiplex PCR assay. The amplified TCR beta libraries were sequenced on the Illumina HiSeq System as 87-base-pair reads. Per the original workflow: A later analysis counted tens of millions of unique TCR beta chains across the 550 to 700 repertoires, and around 12 million of these chains were shared by at least two donors. A nearest-neighbor algorithm error-corrected the raw reads and collapsed the reads into unique sequences, merging closely related sequences to remove PCR and sequencing errors. Alignment of CDR3 sequences to IMGT reference sequences was used to assign V, D and J gene segments. For a sequence to be retained, at least a six-nucleotide match to both a V gene segment and a J gene segment was required. Rearrangements were called productive when the CDR3 lacked stop codons and stayed in frame with V and J; all others were non-productive. CDR3 was defined by IMGT convention, running from the second conserved V-encoded cysteine to the conserved J-encoded phenylalanine. The earlier analysis of 550 to 650 of the donors excluded any sequence lacking an unambiguous match to a single V gene segment. In an earlier analysis of roughly 500 of the donors, V segments were called functional above 56.7% productive rearrangements and were called segregating when the between-donor standard deviation exceeded 5%. A statistical classification framework was built for diagnosing cytomegalovirus status from the catalog of TCR beta chain sequences. In a later analysis, TCR nucleotide sequences were compared against IMGT/GENE-DB human TR gene sequences so that V and J genes could be assigned. Using the TCRdist pipeline, a later analysis assigned CDR3 sequences along with most-parsimonious VDJ recombination scenarios. A later analysis defined each TCR beta chain by its CDR3 amino acid sequence plus V-gene family, and excluded reads lacking a unique V-gene family. As a way to deal with suspected cross-contamination and a sequencing artifact, a later analysis dropped 500 to 700 nucleotide sequences that were highly shared and had low generation probability. A later analysis calculated a clonal expansion index for each public chain from normalized within-repertoire ranks of inferred template counts. Generation probabilities in a later analysis came from a VDJ recombination model fitted to out-of-frame rearrangements, and those results were checked against IGoR. In a later analysis, TCR-TCR, TCR-HLA and TCR-CMV co-occurrence was scored with hypergeometric tests, and a repertoire-size bias correction was applied to TCR pairs. A later analysis estimated false discovery rates by permuting HLA or CMV assignments 20 times. In a later analysis, co-occurring TCRs were grouped using DBSCAN, and TCRdist sequence similarity was added for clustering within HLA-allele-positive subsets. Co-occurrence clustering excluded repertoires with fewer than 30,000 or more than 120,000 public chains, plus five with anomalous nucleotide sharing. Entries here come from immuneACCESS through TCRdb and include only in-frame sequences with V and J called. Some clones fail to appear in such tables; in the studies checked, an unresolved V gene covers under half of the shortfall, and the cause of the remainder is unknown. The V and J calls and clone size come from that table; D and trimming were worked out from the DNA. The sample yields tens of thousands of clones; 78% were counted once. The ten largest clones add up to roughly a tenth of the sample.

There are 12 amino acids in the CDR3, from cysteine to phenylalanine inclusive. Only the CDR3 part of the read is kept: 36 bases, read in frame from the first base. V drops 3 bases and J drops 7 bases, leaving 9 bases in between. From the germline V gene (reference sequence), CDR1 is SEHNR and CDR2 is FQNEAQ. The research as a whole found: The classifier was reported to diagnose cytomegalovirus status with high specificity and sensitivity in both the original cohort and the validation cohort. The cohort was sequenced for TCR beta chains only, and without alpha or paired-chain data the features that could be detected were limited. The sequencing pipeline was judged likely to have produced a cluster of highly shared sequence variants as a technical artifact. A later genetic analysis reported fewer N-insertions in productive TCRs among donors in an Asian-associated ancestry cluster than the approximately 670-donor mean. HLA typing was unavailable for some donors at each locus, so association tests used only the typed subset. Presence/absence analyses assumed roughly uniform sequencing depth across donors, an assumption that may not hold. At a false discovery rate of 0.05, a later analysis linked under 20,000 TCR beta sequences to specific HLA alleles. Some IMGT-functional V segments, including TRBV6-2 and TRBV6-3, could not be told apart with the 87-base-pair reads, so those segments were excluded. The earlier analysis of 587 of the donors excluded approximately 15 rarely observed V segments, including chromosome 9 orphons, because counts were too low. Most CMV-associated TCR beta chains appeared to be HLA-restricted in a later analysis, and the HLA associations seemed to be driven largely by CMV exposure. The authors suggested that the approach could potentially be extended to other disease states and immunological phenotypes. A later analysis reported that several top co-occurrence clusters appeared linked to parvovirus B19, influenza, CMV and Epstein-Barr virus. An earlier analysis of 587 of the donors showed that most TCR beta V segments appeared in productive rearrangements either about 87% or about 30% of the time, which broadly matched IMGT annotations. Correlated functional status among segregating V segments might reflect linkage disequilibrium, but an unknown experimental factor could not be ruled out. Most TCR sequences were seen in very few donors, while some public TCRs were found in many individuals. In the study, 150 to 200 TCR beta chains were listed as associated with cytomegalovirus. A further reported finding was that TCR beta sequences accurately predicted the HLA-A and HLA-B alleles for most subjects in the first cohort. A few of the identified cytomegalovirus-associated TCR beta chains were confirmed in vitro to be specific for cytomegalovirus antigens. Strong co-occurrence of HLA alleles, especially DR and DQ, made assigning TCR associations to individual alleles difficult. Immune exposure information for the cohort was limited to CMV serostatus. A later analysis found that HLA-associated TCR beta chains were more clonally expanded and had lower generation probabilities than equally common non-associated chains. A later analysis found that TCR association rates varied across HLA loci, with DRB1 alleles showing the most associated TCRs and HLA-C alleles the fewest. A later genetic analysis associated a missense DCLRE1C variant with V-gene and J-gene trimming of TCR beta chains, and an independent cohort replicated the association.

The receptor's source is a man aged 40-55 years in good health and CMV-seronegative. Sequenced: PBMCs. The chain employs TRBV7-9 and TRBJ1-1, with no confident D gene call. The nucleotide sequence reads TGTGCCAGCAGCTTGGTTTCTATTGAAGCTTTCTTT. Translated, this is CASSLVSIEAFF. Outside the CDR3, residues come from the reference TRBV7-9 and TRBJ1-1 proteins, so the full variable domain is: DTGVSQNPRHKITKRGQNVTFRCDPISEHNRLYWYRQTLGQGPEFLTYFQNEAQLEKSRLLSDRFSAERPKGSFSTLEIQRTEQGDSAMYLCASSLVSIEAFFGQGTRLTVV.